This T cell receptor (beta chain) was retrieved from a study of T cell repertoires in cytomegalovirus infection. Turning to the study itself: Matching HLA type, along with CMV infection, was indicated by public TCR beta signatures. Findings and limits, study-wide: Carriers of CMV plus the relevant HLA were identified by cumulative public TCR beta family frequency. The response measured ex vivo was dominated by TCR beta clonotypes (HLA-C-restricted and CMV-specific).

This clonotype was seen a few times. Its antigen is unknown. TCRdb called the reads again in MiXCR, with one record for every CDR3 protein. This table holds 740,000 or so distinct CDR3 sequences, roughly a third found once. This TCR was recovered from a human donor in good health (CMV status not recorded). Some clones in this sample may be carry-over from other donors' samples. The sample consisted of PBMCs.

CDR3 sequence reads: CASSPDSDNSPLHF. CDR3 in DNA: TGTGCCAGCAGCCCCGACAGCGATAATTCACCCCTCCACTTT. V usage is TRBV7-9 and J usage is TRBJ1-6, with TRBD1 as a possible D gene (5 bases). V lost 5 bases and J 5 bases, leaving 10 bases between the germline ends. Germline V gene lookup returns CDR1 SEHNR and CDR2 FQNEAQ (reference sequence). CDR3 size: 14 residues.